These 17 T cell receptor beta chains were all obtained from the same sample, sequenced in a study of blood T cells in healthy people across ages. A second roughly 7 to 11 cycle PCR used barcoded and J-beta primers. MiXCR was run by TCRdb on the 5' RACE reads, yielding one entry per CDR3 protein. Here the sample spans about 970,000 distinct CDR3 sequences, roughly 47% being singletons. Material for sequencing was blood. These receptors were collected from a woman aged 55-70 years in good health.

This chain uses TRBV20-1 with TRBJ1-5; no definite D call. The ends were cut back, 0 bases at V and 5 bases at J, with 20 bases in the middle. This CDR3 region has 17 residues. Germline V gene lookup returns CDR1 DFQATT and CDR2 SNEGSKA (reference sequence). The CDR3 is CSARDYLRQPPDQPQHF. The CDR3 DNA follows: TGCAGTGCTAGAGATTATCTTCGGCAACCGCCGGATCAGCCCCAGCATTTT.

Turning to this clonotype: The CDR3 does not end in the conserved phenylalanine or tryptophan, so this is likely a read error. V and J are TRBV4-1 and TRBJ2-1; the match to TRBD1 covers 10 bases. V gave up 4 bases and J gave up 8 bases; unmatched junction bases: 5. The CDR3 totals 14 residues. CDR1 MGHRA and CDR2 YSYEKL come from the germline V gene. The CDR3 region is CASSRGTGAYEQFL. The CDR3 DNA sequence: TGCGCCAGCAGCCGCGGGACAGGGGCTTATGAGCAGTTCTTG.

This clonotype occurred a few times. CDR3 loop: CASKVASGTGEQYF. The CDR3 nucleotides read TGTGCCAGCAAGGTCGCTAGCGGGACAGGGGAGCAGTACTTC. The genes are TRBV2 and TRBJ2-7, with D tentatively TRBD1 or TRBD2 (9 bases each). V was cut by 7 bases and J by 7 bases, with 20 bases left in between. Germline V gives CDR1 SNHLY, CDR2 FYNNEI. The length of the CDR3 is 14 residues.

V is TRBV4-1 and J is TRBJ2-6; no clear D. The CDR3 consists of 16 residues. V was cut by 5 bases and J by 0 bases, with 11 bases left in between. Germline lookup yields CDR1 MGHRA and CDR2 YSYEKL. The CDR3 bases are TGCGCCAGCAGCTTCCCCATGGGCTCTGGGGCCAACGTCCTGACTTTC. Translated, it gives CASSFPMGSGANVLTF.

The chain joins TRBV12-3 or TRBV12-4 to TRBJ2-7; D possibly corresponds to TRBD1 (6 bases). V was trimmed by 1 base and J by 3 bases, leaving 13 bases between them. This CDR3 has 15 amino acids. CDR3 bases: TGTGCCAGCAGTTTAGATACAGGGCAGGACTACGAGCAGTACTTC. Its protein is CASSLDTGQDYEQYF.

This clonotype showed up many times. This sequence joins TRBV7-3 and TRBJ2-3; TRBD2 matches at 10 bases. The ends lost 0 bases at V and 6 bases at J; junction bases unmatched: 15. The CDR3 loop spans 19 amino acids. Germline lookup yields CDR1 SGHTA and CDR2 FQGTGA. CDR3 protein: CASSLTVGLAIPGWDTQYF. CDR3 nucleotides: TGTGCCAGCAGCTTAACGGTGGGACTAGCGATCCCAGGATGGGATACGCAGTATTTT.

V is TRBV28 and J is TRBJ2-1; tentative D call: TRBD1 (5 bases). This CDR3 contains 15 residues. Germline CDR1 and CDR2: MDHEN and SYDVKM. V dropped 5 bases and J dropped 8 bases, with 19 bases sitting between them. The CDR3 DNA reads as TGTGCCAGCAGTCCCCCAGTCAGGGTTTTCGATGAGCAGTTCTTC. Translation: CASSPPVRVFDEQFF.

This clonotype was detected only a few times. This rearrangement joins TRBV29-1 to TRBJ1-2; 7 bases line up with TRBD1. Germline assignment: CDR1 SQVTM and CDR2 ANQGSEA. V dropped 6 bases and J dropped 6; count of bases not matched to a gene: 19. The CDR3 covers 16 residues. The CDR3 DNA is TGCAGCGTGGTGGGGGGAAGGGGAACAGGGGACGATGGCTACACCTTC. Translated, it gives CSVVGGRGTGDDGYTF.

The V and J genes are TRBV15 and TRBJ1-4; TRBD1 aligns across 11 bases. The CDR3 sequence is 17 residues long. Losses at the gene ends were 0 bases for V and 8 bases for J; bases not matched to a gene: 8. The germline gives CDR1 LNHNV, CDR2 YYDKDF (reference sequence). For the CDR3, the DNA is TGTGCCACCAGCAGAGACCTAGGGACAGGGGGAACCGAAAAACTGTTTTTT. This encodes CATSRDLGTGGTEKLFF.

The chain carries TRBV5-1 and TRBJ2-7; D call uncertain. V was shortened by 0 bases and J by 7 bases, with 17 bases between the two germline ends. Germline-derived CDR1 and CDR2 are SGHRS and YFSETQ. There are 15 residues in the CDR3. The CDR3 DNA sequence: TGCGCCAGCAGCTTGGCCGAGAACCTCATGAGGGAGCAGTACTTC. Protein sequence: CASSLAENLMREQYF.

This chain connects TRBV25-1 to TRBJ2-5, with D possibly TRBD2 on 5 matching bases. Germline CDR1 is MGHDK and CDR2 is SYGVNS. The CDR3 spans 16 residues. The V and J ends lost 4 bases and 5 bases respectively, with 20 bases between them. The CDR3 region is CASSGSFNGVGETQYF. The CDR3 coding sequence is TGTGCCAGCAGTGGCTCATTTAACGGGGTTGGCGAGACCCAGTACTTC. The full variable domain, rest sourced from reference TRBV25-1 and TRBJ2-5, is EADIYQTPRYLVIGTGKKITLECSQTMGHDKMYWYQQDPGMELHLIHYSYGVNSTEKGDLSSESTVSRIRTEHFPLTLESARPSHTSQYLCASSGSFNGVGETQYFGPGTRLLVL.

V usage is TRBV7-4 and J usage is TRBJ1-6; no reliable D call. The V gene's germline CDR1 is SGHVT and CDR2 SQSDAQ. V lost 5 bases to trimming and J lost 8 bases, with 10 bases between them. The CDR3 is made up of 13 amino acids. CDR3 sequence: CASSTKTYSPLHF. The CDR3, as DNA: TGTGCCAGCAGCACGAAAACCTATTCACCCCTCCACTTT. Using reference TRBV7-4 and TRBJ1-6 for the parts outside the CDR3, the full variable domain is GAGVSQSPRYKVAKRGRDVALRCDSISGHVTLYWYRQTLGQGSEVLTYSQSDAQRDKSGRPSGRFSAERPERSVSTLKIQRTEQGDSAVYLCASSTKTYSPLHFGNGTRLTVT.

The chain combines TRBV4-2 with TRBJ2-5; 9 bases line up with TRBD2. From germline, CDR1 is LGHNA and CDR2 YNFKEQ. V was pared by 4 bases and J by 1 base, with 10 bases of the junction left unmatched. This CDR3 has 17 amino acids. CDR3 amino acids: CASSRQDRLAAQETQYF. CDR3 DNA: TGTGCCAGCAGCCGACAAGATAGACTAGCGGCCCAAGAGACCCAGTACTTC.

This clonotype was picked up a small number of times. The chain recombines TRBV5-4 with TRBJ2-3, with unresolved D. Germline values: CDR1 SGHNT, CDR2 YYREEE (reference sequence). The CDR3 consists of 12 residues. Deletions cut 1 base from V and 6 bases from J, with 6 bases between. Here the CDR3 DNA reads TGTGCCAGCAGCTTGCATAGCGATACGCAGTATTTT. Encoded protein: CASSLHSDTQYF.

The gene calls are TRBV10-3 and TRBJ2-7; 10 positions agree with TRBD1. In germline, CDR1 is ENHRY, CDR2 SYGVKD. The V gene end was trimmed by 4 bases and the J gene end by 5 bases; junction bases not matched to a gene: 5. The CDR3 runs 14 residues. The CDR3 DNA is TGTGCCATCAGTGTAACCGGGACAGGGGACGAGCAGTACTTC. Protein product: CAISVTGTGDEQYF.

This chain joins TRBV7-2 and TRBJ2-7; 12 bases agree with TRBD2. The J call could be wrong; TRBJ2-5 is a better fit for the DNA end. Germline-derived CDR1 and CDR2 are SGHTA and FQGNSA. There are 15 residues in the CDR3. The CDR3 nucleotides are TGTGCCAGCAGCTCGACTAGCGGGAGCGGGGAGACCCAGTACTTC. Protein: CASSSTSGSGETQYF.

This clonotype was recorded a few times. This rearrangement joins TRBV4-1 to TRBJ2-1; 7 nucleotides match TRBD2. Germline V gene data show CDR1 as MGHRA and CDR2 as YSYEKL. V was clipped by 0 bases and J by 3 bases; unmatched bases: 2. The CDR3 spans 15 residues. The CDR3 region is CASSQDWGGYNEQFF. The CDR3, as DNA: TGCGCCAGCAGCCAAGATTGGGGGGGCTACAATGAGCAGTTCTTC.